What follows describes a single TCR beta chain. This record belongs to a study of shared clonotypes between healthy human individuals. The germline CDR1 and CDR2 sequences are SGDLS and YYNGEE. The CDR3 runs to 14 residues. The V and J ends lost 0 bases and 2 bases respectively, with 9 bases between them. Data came from immunoSEQ multiplex PCR; TCRdb stores just in-frame clones and leaves some out. There are a few hundred thousand clones in the sample; around 86% occur only once, and 15% to 20% lies in the top ten. Sequenced material: memory CD8+ T cells sorted from blood. Indicated subset: CD45RO+ cells pooled with CCR7-negative TemRA cells. This receptor was taken from a man aged 18 to 35 in good health. V and J are TRBV9 and TRBJ2-7; D is undetermined. The DNA of the CDR3 is TGTGCCAGCAGCGTAGATGGCGGCACCTACGAGCAGTACTTC. This encodes CASSVDGGTYEQYF.